This T cell receptor (beta chain) was sequenced during a study of immune heterogeneity within non-small cell lung tumors. Overall study context: Tumor histology was classified as squamous cell carcinoma in a few cases, non-squamous carcinoma in around 9 and not otherwise specified in 1.

Template material comprised bulk tumor genomic DNA at 450 to 650 ng per sample. Biopsies, several per primary tumor and spaced far apart, were collected during surgery. It was patients with untreated, newly diagnosed non-small cell lung cancer who underwent curative surgery. The TCR beta CDR3 region was amplified by multiplex PCR employing 32 V and 13 J primers. TCRdb reprocessed the multiplex PCR reads via MiXCR and lists one record per CDR3 protein. Among approximately 11,000 distinct CDR3 sequences listed, around 30% were seen once. Germline loops: CDR1 SNHLY, CDR2 FYNNEI. After removal of 4 bases from V and 7 bases from J, the junction contained 5 bases not matched to a gene. The CDR3 spans 14 residues. This clonotype was observed many times.

This receptor was obtained from a woman in her forties or fifties with non-small cell lung cancer. J is TRBJ1-5 and V is TRBV2; 9 nucleotides match TRBD1. Sequenced material: lung tumor tissue. In nucleotides, the CDR3 is TGTGCCAGCAGTGCCGGGACAGGGTCCCAGCCCCAGCATTTT. Translated: CASSAGTGSQPQHF. Using reference TRBV2 and TRBJ1-5 for the parts outside the CDR3, the full variable domain is EPEVTQTPSHQVTQMGQEVILRCVPISNHLYFYWYRQILGQKVEFLVSFYNNEISEKSEIFDDQFSVERPDGSNFTLKIRSTKLEDSAMYFCASSAGTGSQPQHFGDGTRLSIL.